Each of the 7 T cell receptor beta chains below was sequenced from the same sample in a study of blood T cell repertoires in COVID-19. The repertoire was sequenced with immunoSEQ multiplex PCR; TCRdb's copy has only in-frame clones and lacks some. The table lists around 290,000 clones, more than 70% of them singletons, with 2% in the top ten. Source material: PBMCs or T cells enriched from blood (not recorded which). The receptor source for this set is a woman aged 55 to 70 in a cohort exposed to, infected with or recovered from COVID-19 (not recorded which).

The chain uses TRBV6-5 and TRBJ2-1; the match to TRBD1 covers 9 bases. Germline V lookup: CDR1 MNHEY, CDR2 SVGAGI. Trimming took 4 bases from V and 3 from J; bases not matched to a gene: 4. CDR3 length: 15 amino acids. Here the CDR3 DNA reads TGTGCCAGCAGTTCCTGGACAGGGGACTACAATGAGCAGTTCTTC. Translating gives CASSSWTGDYNEQFF.

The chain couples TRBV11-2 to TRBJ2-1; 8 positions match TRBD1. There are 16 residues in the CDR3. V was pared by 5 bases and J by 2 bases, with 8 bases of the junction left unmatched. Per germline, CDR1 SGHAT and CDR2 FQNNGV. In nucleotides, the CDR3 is TGTGCCAGCAGCACTTACAGGGGGAAAACCTACAATGAGCAGTTCTTC. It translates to CASSTYRGKTYNEQFF.

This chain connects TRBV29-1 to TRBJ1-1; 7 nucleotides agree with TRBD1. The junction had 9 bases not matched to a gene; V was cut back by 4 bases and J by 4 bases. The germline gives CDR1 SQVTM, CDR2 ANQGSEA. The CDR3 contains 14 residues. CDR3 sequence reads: CSVGWWAGGTEAFF. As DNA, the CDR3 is TGCAGCGTTGGGTGGTGGGCAGGGGGCACTGAAGCTTTCTTT.

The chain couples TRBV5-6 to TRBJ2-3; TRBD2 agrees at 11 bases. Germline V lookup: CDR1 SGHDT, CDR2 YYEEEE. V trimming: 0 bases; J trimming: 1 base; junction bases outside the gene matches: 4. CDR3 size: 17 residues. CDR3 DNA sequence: TGTGCCAGCAGCTTGGTCCCGGGACTAGCGGGCACAGATACGCAGTATTTT. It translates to CASSLVPGLAGTDTQYF. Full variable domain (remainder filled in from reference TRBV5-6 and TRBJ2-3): DAGVTQSPTHLIKTRGQQVTLRCSPKSGHDTVSWYQQALGQGPQFIFQYYEEEERQRGNFPDRFSGHQFPNYSSELNVNALLLGDSALYLCASSLVPGLAGTDTQYFGPGTRLTVL.

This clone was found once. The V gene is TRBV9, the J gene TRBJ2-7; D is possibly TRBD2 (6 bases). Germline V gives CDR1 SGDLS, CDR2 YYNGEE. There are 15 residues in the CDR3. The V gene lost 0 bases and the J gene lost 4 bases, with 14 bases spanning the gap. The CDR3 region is CASSVVPGGLYEQYF. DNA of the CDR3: TGTGCCAGCAGCGTAGTCCCCGGGGGTCTTTACGAGCAGTACTTC. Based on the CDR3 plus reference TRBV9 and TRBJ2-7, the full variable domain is DSGVTQTPKHLITATGQRVTLRCSPRSGDLSVYWYQQSLDQGLQFLIQYYNGEERAKGNILERFSAQQFPDLHSELNLSSLELGDSALYFCASSVVPGGLYEQYFGPGTRLTVT.

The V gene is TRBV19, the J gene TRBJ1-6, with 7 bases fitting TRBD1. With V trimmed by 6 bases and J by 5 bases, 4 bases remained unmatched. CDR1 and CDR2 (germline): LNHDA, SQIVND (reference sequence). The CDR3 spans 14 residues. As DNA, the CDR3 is TGTGCCAGTAGCCCGACAGGGAATAATTCACCCCTCCACTTT. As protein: CASSPTGNNSPLHF.

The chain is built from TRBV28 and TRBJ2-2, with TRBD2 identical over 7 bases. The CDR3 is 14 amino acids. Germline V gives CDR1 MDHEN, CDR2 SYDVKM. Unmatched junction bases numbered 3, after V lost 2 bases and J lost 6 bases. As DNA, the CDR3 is TGTGCCAGCAGTTTAAATCGGGGGGCCGGGGAGCTGTTTTTT. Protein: CASSLNRGAGELFF.